The 24 T cell receptor beta chains presented below share a single source sample, sequenced in a study of T cells in Graves' hyperthyroidism and ophthalmopathy. TCR beta CDR3 regions were amplified from RNA transcripts. Initially, a first-round RT-PCR of the TCR CDR3 employed the HTBI primer set. MiXCR, applied by TCRdb to the multiplex PCR reads, yields one record per CDR3 protein. The sample shows 750,000 to 950,000 distinct CDR3 sequences, more than 30% of them seen only once. The specimen was blood. Receptors originate from a young man with Graves' hyperthyroidism.

This clonotype was recorded many times. A much larger clone differs by one base, so this may be a read error. V gene TRBV7-9 combines with J gene TRBJ1-4; tentative D call: TRBD1 (5 bases). The V gene's germline CDR1 is SEHNR and CDR2 FQNEAQ (reference sequence). V lost 5 bases to trimming and J lost 0 bases, with 7 bases between them. The CDR3 consists of 14 residues. The CDR3 DNA is TGTGCCAGCAGCACGACAGCAACTAATGAAAAACTGTTTTTT. This codes for CASSTTATNEKLFF. Variable domain in full (rest from reference TRBV7-9 and TRBJ1-4): DTGVSQNPRHKITKRGQNVTFRCDPISEHNRLYWYRQTLGQGPEFLTYFQNEAQLEKSRLLSDRFSAERPKGSFSTLEIQRTEQGDSAMYLCASSTTATNEKLFFGSGTQLSVL.

This chain connects TRBV5-6 to TRBJ1-5; D may be TRBD1 (6 bases). Germline CDR1 is SGHDT and CDR2 is YYEEEE. This CDR3 region has 19 residues. The V gene lost 2 bases and the J gene lost 5 bases, with 26 bases spanning the gap. The CDR3 reads CASSLDITGQRVLDQPQHF. CDR3 nucleotide sequence: TGTGCCAGCAGCTTAGATATTACAGGGCAGCGCGTTTTAGATCAGCCCCAGCATTTT.

The J gene is TRBJ1-1, the V gene TRBV19, with no clear D. The CDR3 is made up of 16 amino acids. Trimming removed 5 bases at V and 14 bases at J, with 30 bases between. Germline CDR1 reads LNHDA; CDR2 reads SQIVND (reference sequence). As DNA, the CDR3 is TGTGCCAGTAGTGGAGAATTAGCGGGAGGGAACAATGAGCAGTTCTTT. This codes for CASSGELAGGNNEQFF. The full variable domain, its missing parts supplied by reference TRBV19 and TRBJ1-1, is DGGITQSPKYLFRKEGQNVTLSCEQNLNHDAMYWYRQDPGQGLRLIYYSQIVNDFQKGDIAEGYSVSREKKESFPLTVTSAQKNPTAFYLCASSGELAGGNNEQFFGQGTRLTVV.

A few counts support this clonotype. The chain uses TRBV12-3 or TRBV12-4 and TRBJ1-6; weak D call: TRBD1 (6 bases). The CDR3 totals 16 residues. Trimming pared 4 bases from V and 5 bases from J, leaving 15 bases between. The CDR3 coding sequence is TGTGCCAGCAGTTACTCTGACGGGGGCCATAATTCACCCCTCCACTTT. Its translation: CASSYSDGGHNSPLHF.

The V and J genes are TRBV7-8 and TRBJ2-7; D may be TRBD2 (5 bases). The J call may be incorrect, as the DNA end agrees better with TRBJ2-4. The CDR3 sequence is 13 residues long. Germline-derived CDR1 and CDR2 are SGHVS and FQNEAQ. For the CDR3, the DNA is TGTGCCAGCAGCGGTGGGCCGGAGGACATTCAGTACTTC. Translated, it gives CASSGGPEDIQYF.

A note on this clonotype: Germline is not matched at one junction end, which may reflect a read error. This chain joins TRBV12-3 or TRBV12-4 and TRBJ1-5, with D perhaps matching TRBD1 (6 bases). This CDR3 region has 15 residues. For the CDR3, the DNA is TGTGCCAGCAGTTTAAGGGGGGGTAGCAATCAGCCCCCGCATTTT. Translating it yields CASSLRGGSNQPPHF.

This chain uses TRBV10-2 with TRBJ2-7, with D possibly matching TRBD2 (5 bases). Per germline, CDR1 WSHSY and CDR2 SAAADI. The CDR3 runs to 16 residues. The ends were cut back, 0 bases at V and 0 bases at J, with 12 bases in the middle. CDR3 residues: CASSESEKGSSYEQYF. The CDR3, as DNA: TGCGCCAGCAGTGAGTCTGAGAAAGGGAGCTCCTACGAGCAGTACTTC.

To note about this clonotype: The missing conserved phenylalanine or tryptophan at the end of this CDR3 makes a read error likely. V and J are TRBV29-1 and TRBJ1-2; the D gene is possibly TRBD1 (5 bases). This CDR3 is 14 amino acids long. Germline CDR1 is SQVTM and CDR2 is ANQGSEA. The V gene lost 6 bases and the J gene lost 0 bases, with 14 bases spanning the gap. This chain's CDR3 is CSVLPGLANYGYTL. DNA for the CDR3: TGCAGCGTCCTTCCGGGACTGGCTAACTATGGCTACACCTTG.

This clonotype was seen ten or more times. The chain employs TRBV10-3 and TRBJ2-7, with D unclear. V was pared by 0 bases and J by 3 bases, with 9 bases between. Germline V lookup: CDR1 ENHRY, CDR2 SYGVKD. The CDR3 is made up of 14 amino acids. In DNA form, the CDR3 reads TGTGCCATCAGTGAGTCAGCTGGGTACTACGAGCAGTACTTC. This encodes CAISESAGYYEQYF.

This clonotype has a handful of counts. The chain uses TRBV4-1 and TRBJ2-5; D may be TRBD2 (5 bases). The ends were cut back, 4 bases at V and 3 bases at J, with 12 bases in the middle. CDR1 and CDR2 (germline): MGHRA, YSYEKL. This CDR3 spans 14 amino acids. CDR3 amino acids: CASSLHRGEETQYF. The CDR3 DNA reads as TGCGCCAGCAGCCTACACCGGGGTGAAGAGACCCAGTACTTC.

This clonotype was counted ten times or more. V gene TRBV7-2 combines with J gene TRBJ2-5; a possible D gene is TRBD1 (6 bases). Trimming stripped 5 bases from V and 5 bases from J, with 18 bases between. Germline assignment: CDR1 SGHTA and CDR2 FQGNSA. This CDR3 contains 15 residues. CDR3 protein: CASSARDQGWETQYF. DNA of the CDR3: TGTGCCAGCAGCGCTAGGGACCAGGGGTGGGAGACCCAGTACTTC.

CDR3 loop: CASSEAWTGGYGYTF. In DNA form, the CDR3 reads TGTGCCAGCAGTGAAGCCTGGACAGGGGGCTATGGCTACACCTTC. The J gene is TRBJ1-2, the V gene TRBV6-1, with 10 bases identical to TRBD1. The CDR3 loop spans 15 amino acids. Germline CDR1 is MNHNS and CDR2 is SASEGT. Losses at the gene ends were 0 bases for V and 4 bases for J; bases not matched to a gene: 2.

The chain links TRBV7-9 to TRBJ2-7; D possibly corresponds to TRBD2 (7 bases). Trimming removed 6 bases at V and 0 bases at J, with 15 bases between. The germline gives CDR1 SEHNR, CDR2 FQNEAQ (reference sequence). The CDR3 totals 15 residues. The CDR3 bases are TGTGCCAGCAGTCTTCGGGGGGCGCCCTCCTACGAGCAGTACTTC. It yields the protein CASSLRGAPSYEQYF.

The chain has TRBV28 and TRBJ2-7; 7 bases align to TRBD2. CDR1 MDHEN and CDR2 SYDVKM come from the germline V gene. The CDR3 extends over 17 amino acids. V shed 3 bases and J 1 base; nucleotides not matched to a gene: 12. This CDR3 is CASSFPHLAGLSYEQYF. The CDR3 DNA reads TGTGCCAGCAGTTTTCCCCATTTAGCGGGCCTTTCCTACGAGCAGTACTTC.

A few counts support this clonotype. The chain combines TRBV10-3 with TRBJ1-4; the D gene is possibly TRBD1 (6 bases). CDR3 size: 13 residues. Trimming shortened V by 6 bases and J by 5 bases, and 10 bases separated the two germline ends. Germline-derived CDR1 and CDR2 are ENHRY and SYGVKD. This chain's CDR3 is CAIRGQINEKLFF. The CDR3 DNA reads TGTGCCATCAGAGGACAGATAAATGAAAAACTGTTTTTT.

This chain joins TRBV25-1 and TRBJ2-5, with D perhaps assigned TRBD1 or TRBD2 (6 bases each). Trimming took off 3 bases at V and 5 bases at J, with 10 bases between the two ends. Germline assignment: CDR1 MGHDK and CDR2 SYGVNS. There are 13 residues in the CDR3. The CDR3 here is CASSEEGEETQYF. CDR3 sequence (DNA): TGTGCCAGCAGTGAGGAGGGGGAGGAGACCCAGTACTTC.

The sample holds a few counts of this clonotype. The chain couples TRBV5-1 to TRBJ2-7; 8 bases agree with TRBD1. Looked up from germline, CDR1 is SGHRS and CDR2 is YFSETQ. This CDR3 spans 13 amino acids. V shed 2 bases and J 6 bases; nucleotides not matched to a gene: 4. CDR3 in amino acids: CASSFQGATEQYF. CDR3 coding DNA: TGCGCCAGCAGCTTTCAGGGGGCTACCGAGCAGTACTTC.

Many counts were recorded for this clonotype. This chain connects TRBV20-1 to TRBJ2-5; 11 bases map to TRBD1. Looked up from germline, CDR1 is DFQATT and CDR2 is SNEGSKA (reference sequence). The CDR3 spans 15 residues. V trimming: 0 bases; J trimming: 5 bases; junction bases outside the gene matches: 5. CDR3 DNA: TGCAGTGCTAGAGATCGGACAGGGGGCGAGGAGACCCAGTACTTC. Encoded protein: CSARDRTGGEETQYF.

The CDR3 bases are TGTGCCAGCGCGACCGGAAACACCATATATTTT. It yields the protein CASATGNTIYF. J is TRBJ1-3 and V is TRBV7-2, with D hard to call. CDR1 is SGHTA and CDR2 is FQGNSA in the germline V gene. Trimming left V 8 bases short and J 4 bases short, with 6 bases between. This CDR3 has 11 amino acids.

This clonotype was recorded once. The CDR3 loop is CASSLTGGGSYEQYF. DNA for the CDR3: TGTGCCAGCAGCTTAACAGGAGGGGGCTCCTACGAGCAGTACTTC. The chain employs TRBV7-6 and TRBJ2-7; D is possibly TRBD1 or TRBD2 (6 bases each). V dropped 2 bases and J dropped 0 bases, with 11 bases sitting between them. Germline CDR1 SGHVS, CDR2 FNYEAQ. The CDR3 consists of 15 residues.

Points on this clonotype: This could be a read error, since a much larger clone is one nucleotide away. V usage is TRBV29-1 and J usage is TRBJ2-7; 7 nucleotides match TRBD1. The CDR3 runs to 13 residues. Germline CDR1 SQVTM, CDR2 ANQGSEA. The CDR3 DNA is TGCAGCGTTGAATCGGGACAGCACTACGAGCAGCACTTC. Amino acid sequence: CSVESGQHYEQHF.

This chain uses TRBV5-1 with TRBJ2-7; D may correspond to TRBD1 or TRBD2 (5 bases each). This CDR3 contains 12 residues. From germline, CDR1 is SGHRS and CDR2 YFSETQ. V shed 4 bases and J shed 6 bases, with 11 bases lying between them. The CDR3 reads CASSPFGGEQYF. CDR3 DNA: TGCGCCAGCAGCCCTTTTGGGGGCGAGCAGTACTTC. The whole variable domain, filled in from reference TRBV5-1 and TRBJ2-7, reads KAGVTQTPRYLIKTRGQQVTLSCSPISGHRSVSWYQQTPGQGLQFLFEYFSETQRNKGNFPGRFSGRQFSNSRSEMNVSTLELGDSALYLCASSPFGGEQYFGPGTRLTVT.

J is TRBJ2-7 and V is TRBV29-1; D uncertain. Germline V gives CDR1 SQVTM, CDR2 ANQGSEA. CDR3 length: 12 residues. The V end lost 8 bases, the J end lost 3 bases, and 14 bases lay between the germline ends. The CDR3 here is CSYGPMGYEQYF. The CDR3 DNA sequence: TGCAGCTACGGGCCTATGGGCTACGAGCAGTACTTC.

This clonotype was found many times. The chain recombines TRBV7-3 with TRBJ1-6; D uncertain. The germline V and J ends were trimmed by 0 bases and 12 bases, with 9 bases remaining between them. The CDR3 has 13 amino acids. Germline assignment: CDR1 SGHTA and CDR2 FQGTGA. The CDR3 region has the DNA TGTGCCAGCAGCTTAACCTCCGGCGGACCCCTCCACTTT. Protein sequence: CASSLTSGGPLHF. Supplemented by reference TRBV7-3 and TRBJ1-6, the full variable domain reads GAGVSQTPSNKVTEKGKYVELRCDPISGHTALYWYRQSLGQGPEFLIYFQGTGAADDSGLPNDRFFAVRPEGSVSTLKIQRTERGDSAVYLCASSLTSGGPLHFGNGTRLTVT.